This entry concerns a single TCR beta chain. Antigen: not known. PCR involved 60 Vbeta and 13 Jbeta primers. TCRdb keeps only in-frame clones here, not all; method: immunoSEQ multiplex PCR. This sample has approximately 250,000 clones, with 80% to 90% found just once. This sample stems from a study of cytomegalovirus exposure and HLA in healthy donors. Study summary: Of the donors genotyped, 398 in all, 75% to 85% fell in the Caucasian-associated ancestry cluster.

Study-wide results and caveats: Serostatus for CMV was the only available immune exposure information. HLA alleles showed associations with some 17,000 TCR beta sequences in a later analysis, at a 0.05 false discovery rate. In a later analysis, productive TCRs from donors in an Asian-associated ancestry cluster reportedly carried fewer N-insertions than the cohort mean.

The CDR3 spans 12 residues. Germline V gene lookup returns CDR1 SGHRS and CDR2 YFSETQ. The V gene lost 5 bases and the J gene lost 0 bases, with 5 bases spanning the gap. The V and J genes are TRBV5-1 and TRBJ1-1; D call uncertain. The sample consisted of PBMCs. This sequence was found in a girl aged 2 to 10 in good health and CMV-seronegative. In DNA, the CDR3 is TGCGCCAGCAGTAACTTGAACACTGAAGCTTTCTTT. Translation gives CASSNLNTEAFF.